These 11 T cell receptor beta chains were all obtained from the same sample, sequenced in a study of identical twins. TCRdb independently ran MiXCR on the 5' RACE reads; one entry per CDR3 protein. The sample lists some 330,000 distinct CDR3 sequences; roughly 9% were seen once. The specimen was naive T cells sorted from blood. The receptors come from a woman aged 50 to 60 in good health.

This clonotype was counted many times. This rearrangement joins TRBV11-2 to TRBJ2-3; 11 bases line up with TRBD2. The V gene end was trimmed by 1 base and the J gene end by 4 bases; junction bases not matched to a gene: 4. Germline V gene lookup returns CDR1 SGHAT and CDR2 FQNNGV. This CDR3 comprises 16 residues. CDR3 in DNA: TGTGCCAGCAGCTTAGGGCTAGCGGGAGGAGCAGATACGCAGTATTTT. It codes for CASSLGLAGGADTQYF.

The chain is built from TRBV12-3 or TRBV12-4 and TRBJ2-3; a possible D gene is TRBD2 (6 bases). The CDR3 loop spans 16 amino acids. Deletions cut 3 bases from V and 7 bases from J, with 20 bases between. The CDR3 sequence is CASSFRRGLPNHTQYF. The CDR3 DNA follows: TGTGCCAGCAGTTTCCGGAGGGGACTCCCTAACCATACGCAGTATTTT.

The chain combines TRBV20-1 with TRBJ2-5; 12 bases are shared with TRBD2. V lost 3 bases to trimming and J lost 5 bases; unmatched junction nucleotides: 13. This CDR3 comprises 17 residues. CDR1 DFQATT and CDR2 SNEGSKA come from the germline V gene (reference sequence). The CDR3 coding sequence is TGCAGTGCTAGTTTGGGCTTGGGGCTAGCGGGAGGGGAGACCCAGTACTTC. It yields the protein CSASLGLGLAGGETQYF.

This clonotype occurred a few times. This sequence joins TRBV7-9 and TRBJ1-4, with TRBD1 identical over 8 bases. The V and J ends lost 4 bases and 13 bases, in that order; junction bases with no gene match: 11. The CDR3 runs 14 residues. CDR1 and CDR2 from the germline V gene are SEHNR and FQNEAQ (reference sequence). The CDR3 nucleotides are TGTGCCAGCAGCTGGGACAGGCCTTCGGCTGGACTGTTTTTT. Translating gives CASSWDRPSAGLFF.

This chain connects TRBV20-1 to TRBJ2-2; TRBD2 agrees at 14 bases. The CDR3 loop spans 16 amino acids. Germline V lookup: CDR1 DFQATT, CDR2 SNEGSKA (reference sequence). Germline trimming cut 6 bases from V and 5 bases from J; bases unmatched to any gene: 8. CDR3 sequence reads: CSASGLAGVGTGELFF. The CDR3 nucleotides read TGCAGTGCATCGGGACTAGCGGGAGTAGGGACCGGGGAGCTGTTTTTT.

This sequence joins TRBV7-9 and TRBJ2-1; a possible D gene is TRBD2 (6 bases). The germline V and J ends were trimmed by 5 bases and 3 bases, with 17 bases remaining between them. The germline CDR1 and CDR2 sequences are SEHNR and FQNEAQ (reference sequence). The CDR3 totals 16 residues. This CDR3 reads CASSPTVGGDYNEQFF. In nucleotides, the CDR3 is TGTGCCAGCAGCCCCACCGTGGGAGGAGACTACAATGAGCAGTTCTTC.

This clonotype was detected many times. The rearrangement links TRBV11-2 to TRBJ1-1, with a weak D call TRBD1 (5 bases). V lost 5 bases, J lost 3 bases, and 22 bases lay in between. The germline gives CDR1 SGHAT, CDR2 FQNNGV. This CDR3 spans 17 amino acids. This chain's CDR3 is CASSRPHAGGRDTEAFF. Written as DNA, the CDR3 is TGTGCCAGCAGCCGACCTCATGCCGGGGGGAGGGACACTGAAGCTTTCTTT.

Only one count was recorded for this clonotype. The rearrangement joins TRBV28 to TRBJ2-1; TRBD2 matches at 9 bases. This CDR3 is built from 16 residues. Looked up from germline, CDR1 is MDHEN and CDR2 is SYDVKM. Trimming at V came to 4 bases and at J to 5 bases, leaving 9 bases not matched to a gene. In nucleotides, the CDR3 is TGTGCCAGCAGTTCCCCAGCGGGAGGAGGCCACAATGAGCAGTTCTTC. It translates to CASSSPAGGGHNEQFF.

The chain links TRBV5-8 to TRBJ2-5; 9 nucleotides agree with TRBD1. V trimming: 4 bases; J trimming: 4 bases; junction bases outside the gene matches: 5. There are 14 residues in the CDR3. Germline V gene lookup returns CDR1 SGHTS and CDR2 YDEGEE. The DNA for the CDR3 is TGTGCCAGCAGCCGGGGACAGGGACGAGAGACCCAGTACTTC. It translates to CASSRGQGRETQYF.

This clonotype was counted between two and nine times. J is TRBJ2-2 and V is TRBV28; TRBD2 agrees at 9 bases. The germline V gene has CDR1 MDHEN and CDR2 SYDVKM. Losses at the gene ends were 3 bases for V and 0 bases for J; bases not matched to a gene: 11. This CDR3 has 19 amino acids. The CDR3 sequence is CASSFAGLAPFANTGELFF. The CDR3 bases are TGTGCCAGCAGTTTTGCCGGACTAGCGCCCTTCGCGAACACCGGGGAGCTGTTTTTT. Based on the CDR3 plus reference TRBV28 and TRBJ2-2, the full variable domain is DVKVTQSSRYLVKRTGEKVFLECVQDMDHENMFWYRQDPGLGLRLIYFSYDVKMKEKGDIPEGYSVSREKKERFSLILESASTNQTSMYLCASSFAGLAPFANTGELFFGEGSRLTVL.

This clonotype turned up a few times. The chain is built from TRBV6-1 and TRBJ2-2; weak D call: TRBD1 (6 bases). Germline lookup yields CDR1 MNHNS and CDR2 SASEGT. The V end lost 4 bases, the J end lost 8 bases, and 14 bases lay between the germline ends. This CDR3 is built from 14 residues. As DNA, the CDR3 is TGTGCCAGCAGTGCGTTGGGGGCGAGGGGGGAGCTGTTTTTT. Encoded protein: CASSALGARGELFF.